This record covers a single T cell receptor beta chain. Its antigen is as yet unknown. The CDR3 has 15 amino acids. Trimming removed 6 bases from V and 3 bases from J, with 15 bases in between. Germline values: CDR1 LNHDA, CDR2 SQIVND (reference sequence). Tumor samples were obtained before definitive surgery or chemotherapy. Sequencing used immunoSEQ multiplex PCR; TCRdb keeps in-frame clones, though not all of them. The top ten hold more than 12% of the sample, which has about 4,000 clones, 55% to 70% seen once. The data are from a study of high-grade serous ovarian cancer treatment subgroups. Study-level background: Samples averaged roughly 14,000 reads and several thousand unique TCR beta rearrangements. The study's findings and limits: These tumor repertoires lack spatial information from bulk sequencing.

The sample comprised tumor tissue. This clonotype originated in a human donor with high-grade serous ovarian cancer. The rearrangement joins TRBV19 to TRBJ1-3, with a weak D call TRBD1 (6 bases). The CDR3 DNA reads as TGTGCCAGTAGACCCTCTGGGGGCCGTGGAAACACCATATATTTT. Translating gives CASRPSGGRGNTIYF.